This T cell receptor (beta chain) was recorded in a study of regulatory T cells in long-lasting Graves disease. This clonotype was observed many times. Its antigen remains unknown. Study findings and constraints: The study found persistent patients shared more public clonotypes (2,741) than new patients (about 1,000).

In germline, CDR1 is KGHDR, CDR2 SFDVKD. Trimming removed 4 bases from V and 4 bases from J; junction bases left unmatched: 8. CDR3 length equals 17 residues. CDR3 regions were amplified by Arm-PCR using iRepertoire HTBI primers to build TCR beta libraries. TCRdb ran MiXCR on the multiplex PCR reads and lists one entry per CDR3 protein. This repertoire shows about 540,000 distinct CDR3 sequences, roughly 14% found once; its top ten account for more than 8.5%. Time point specified: newly diagnosed GD, antithyroid drugs for less than 3 months. Making the TCR library involved RNA that had been extracted from PBMCs. The sample was also linked to a second study, of T cells in Graves' hyperthyroidism and ophthalmopathy. That investigation notes: Ophthalmopathy and stable hyperthyroidism were separated by a 13 V-J model.

Material: peripheral blood mononuclear cells (PBMCs), obtained at new diagnosis, from a patient treated with antithyroid drugs. This TCR was sampled from a man aged 30 to 45 with Graves disease. The chain links TRBV24-1 to TRBJ2-3; 12 bases are shared with TRBD2. The CDR3 loop is CATSDRLAGAPADTQYF. Written as DNA, the CDR3 is TGTGCCACCAGTGACAGACTAGCGGGAGCCCCTGCAGATACGCAGTATTTT.